The 14 T cell receptor beta chains below all came from one sample that was sequenced in a study of blood T cell repertoires in COVID-19. TCRdb's copy holds only in-frame clones and misses some; the assay was immunoSEQ multiplex PCR. The sample holds 55,000 to 90,000 clones, approximately 90% seen once. The material sequenced was peripheral blood. The receptors originated from a man between 65 and 80 years old with active COVID-19.

The rearrangement uses TRBV10-3 and TRBJ2-3; perhaps TRBD1 as D (5 bases). The CDR3 spans 18 residues. Germline V gene sequence: CDR1 ENHRY, CDR2 SYGVKD. The ends were cut back, 11 bases at V and 0 bases at J, with 27 bases in the middle. Here the CDR3 reads CAAISTPQALSSTDTQYF. The CDR3, as DNA: TGTGCCGCCATCAGTACCCCACAGGCTCTCTCCAGCACAGATACGCAGTATTTT.

The genes are TRBV21-1 and TRBJ2-1; TRBD2, the table's D call, lacks a check against the DNA. TRBV21-1 is annotated as a pseudogene. There are 9 residues in the CDR3. As DNA, the CDR3 is TGTGCCAGCACGAATGAGCAGTTCTTC. Its protein is CASTNEQFF.

This chain uses TRBV30 with TRBJ1-5; maybe TRBD1 (5 bases). CDR3 size: 13 residues. Germline assignment: CDR1 GTSNPN and CDR2 SVGIG (reference sequence). The V gene lost 2 bases and the J gene lost 7 bases, with 12 bases spanning the gap. The CDR3, as DNA: TGTGCCTGGAGTCAGGGTGTTGGGCAGCCCCAGCATTTT. It yields the protein CAWSQGVGQPQHF.

This clone was picked up one time. The chain joins TRBV7-6 to TRBJ2-5; D is possibly TRBD1 (5 bases). Trimming stripped 0 bases from V and 4 bases from J, with 12 bases between. Germline CDR1 is SGHVS and CDR2 is FNYEAQ. The CDR3 loop spans 15 amino acids. Written as DNA, the CDR3 is TGTGCCAGCAGCTTAGCGGGCAGGGCCCCAGAGACCCAGTACTTC. It translates to CASSLAGRAPETQYF.

The gene calls are TRBV24-1 and TRBJ1-5; D unresolved. Germline V gives CDR1 KGHDR, CDR2 SFDVKD. The CDR3 is 15 amino acids. V shed 4 bases and J shed 7 bases, with 16 bases lying between them. The CDR3 DNA sequence: TGTGCCACCAGTGAATCCGGGATCTCGGGGCAGCCCCAGCATTTT. Its translation is CATSESGISGQPQHF.

This chain joins TRBV7-2 and TRBJ1-6; TRBD1 is a possible D gene (6 bases). Germline CDR1 reads SGHTA; CDR2 reads FQGNSA. V gave up 1 base and J gave up 6 bases, with 16 bases separating them. The CDR3 is 17 residues long. The CDR3 DNA reads TGTGCCAGCAGCTTAGTCGGGGGGCTCCTGGGTAATTCACCCCTCCACTTT. This gives the protein CASSLVGGLLGNSPLHF.

The chain has TRBV28 and TRBJ2-7, with D possibly matching TRBD2 (6 bases). CDR3 size: 14 residues. Deletions cut 10 bases from V and 1 base from J, with 17 bases between. Germline V gene data show CDR1 as MDHEN and CDR2 as SYDVKM. The DNA of the CDR3 is TGTGCCACCCGAGCGGACGGGAGTTCCTACGAGCAGTACTTC. This encodes CATRADGSSYEQYF.

As for this clone: Relative to the germline gene, one junction end is altered; a read error may explain this. The rearrangement uses TRBV7-7 and TRBJ2-3, with D maybe TRBD2 (6 bases). Per germline, CDR1 SSHAT and CDR2 FNYEAQ (reference sequence). The CDR3 loop spans 16 amino acids. The CDR3 DNA sequence: TGTGCTAGCAGCTTAGGTGTCGGGAGTGGCCCAGATACGCAGTATTTT. It is translated as CASSLGVGSGPDTQYF.

This clone was seen once. V usage is TRBV5-1 and J usage is TRBJ2-2, with 13 bases fitting TRBD2. V was clipped by 0 bases and J by 1 base; unmatched bases: 3. Germline V gene data show CDR1 as SGHRS and CDR2 as YFSETQ. The CDR3 extends over 18 amino acids. The CDR3: CASSLEGLAGRNTGELFF. The CDR3 coding sequence is TGCGCCAGCAGCTTGGAGGGACTAGCGGGACGGAACACCGGGGAGCTGTTTTTT.

The chain has TRBV24-1 and TRBJ1-3; D perhaps matches TRBD1 (6 bases). CDR3 length: 16 amino acids. The germline V and J ends were trimmed by 4 bases and 3 bases, with 15 bases remaining between them. The V gene's germline CDR1 is KGHDR and CDR2 SFDVKD. CDR3 region: CATSDPKQGGGNTIYF. The CDR3 DNA reads TGTGCCACCAGTGACCCCAAACAGGGTGGTGGAAACACCATATATTTT.

V usage is TRBV4-3 and J usage is TRBJ2-2; TRBD2 agrees at 8 bases. CDR1 is LGHNA, CDR2 YSLEER, per germline. After removal of 0 bases from V and 5 bases from J, the junction contained 20 bases not matched to a gene. This CDR3 has 21 amino acids. CDR3 amino acids: CASSQDRRPGWGSGETGELFF. As DNA, the CDR3 is TGCGCCAGCAGCCAAGATCGCCGGCCGGGGTGGGGTAGCGGGGAGACCGGGGAGCTGTTTTTT.

V gene TRBV10-3 combines with J gene TRBJ1-2; the match to TRBD1 covers 8 bases. The CDR3 covers 15 residues. V trimming: 6 bases; J trimming: 0 bases; junction bases outside the gene matches: 6. Germline CDR1 and CDR2: ENHRY and SYGVKD. The CDR3 nucleotides are TGTGCCATCAGCCCCGGACAGGGAACTAACTATGGCTACACCTTC. Translated: CAISPGQGTNYGYTF.

Remarks on this clone: The sample holds other DNA sequences that translate to the same CDR3. V and J are TRBV6-1 and TRBJ2-3, with 10 bases matching TRBD2. The germline gives CDR1 MNHNS, CDR2 SASEGT. This CDR3 contains 17 residues. Trimming removed 1 base from V and 2 bases from J; junction bases left unmatched: 6. As DNA, the CDR3 is TGTGCCAGCAGTGAAGGAAGACTAGCGGGCTCCACAGATACGCAGTATTTT. Translated: CASSEGRLAGSTDTQYF.

This clone has just one count. The chain recombines TRBV7-9 with TRBJ1-4; TRBD1 is a possible D gene (6 bases). The CDR3 is 16 amino acids. V gave up 3 bases and J gave up 5 bases, with 16 bases separating them. Germline V gives CDR1 SEHNR, CDR2 FQNEAQ (reference sequence). The CDR3 DNA sequence: TGTGCCAGCAGCTTCCGACAGGCCCTGCAGAATGAAAAACTGTTTTTT. Translation gives CASSFRQALQNEKLFF.